This T cell receptor beta chain originates from a study of blood T cell repertoires in COVID-19. In the study overall: Samples came from the United States, Italy and Spain, spanning acute and convalescent COVID-19. The analysed material was cDNA or gDNA that came from T cells, B-cell-depleted T cells, or PBMCs.

In the original processing: From reference gene primer amplification, estimates of nucleated cell counts were derived. Generated by immunoSEQ multiplex PCR, the TCRdb table keeps only in-frame clones and is missing some. V, J and clone size derive from that table, while D and trimming were established from the DNA sequence. The profile covers some 130,000 clones, with 90% appearing a single time and about 3.5% taken by the ten largest. This clone has a single count. The germline gives CDR1 KGHDR, CDR2 SFDVKD. V was trimmed by 5 bases and J by 0 bases, leaving 8 bases between them. The CDR3 consists of 14 residues.

Sequenced: peripheral blood. This receptor was taken from a man in his forties or fifties with active COVID-19. The chain joins TRBV24-1 to TRBJ2-3, with D possibly matching TRBD2 (5 bases). As DNA, the CDR3 is TGTGCCACCAGTGGGTGGGAGAGCACAGATACGCAGTATTTT. Its translation is CATSGWESTDTQYF.